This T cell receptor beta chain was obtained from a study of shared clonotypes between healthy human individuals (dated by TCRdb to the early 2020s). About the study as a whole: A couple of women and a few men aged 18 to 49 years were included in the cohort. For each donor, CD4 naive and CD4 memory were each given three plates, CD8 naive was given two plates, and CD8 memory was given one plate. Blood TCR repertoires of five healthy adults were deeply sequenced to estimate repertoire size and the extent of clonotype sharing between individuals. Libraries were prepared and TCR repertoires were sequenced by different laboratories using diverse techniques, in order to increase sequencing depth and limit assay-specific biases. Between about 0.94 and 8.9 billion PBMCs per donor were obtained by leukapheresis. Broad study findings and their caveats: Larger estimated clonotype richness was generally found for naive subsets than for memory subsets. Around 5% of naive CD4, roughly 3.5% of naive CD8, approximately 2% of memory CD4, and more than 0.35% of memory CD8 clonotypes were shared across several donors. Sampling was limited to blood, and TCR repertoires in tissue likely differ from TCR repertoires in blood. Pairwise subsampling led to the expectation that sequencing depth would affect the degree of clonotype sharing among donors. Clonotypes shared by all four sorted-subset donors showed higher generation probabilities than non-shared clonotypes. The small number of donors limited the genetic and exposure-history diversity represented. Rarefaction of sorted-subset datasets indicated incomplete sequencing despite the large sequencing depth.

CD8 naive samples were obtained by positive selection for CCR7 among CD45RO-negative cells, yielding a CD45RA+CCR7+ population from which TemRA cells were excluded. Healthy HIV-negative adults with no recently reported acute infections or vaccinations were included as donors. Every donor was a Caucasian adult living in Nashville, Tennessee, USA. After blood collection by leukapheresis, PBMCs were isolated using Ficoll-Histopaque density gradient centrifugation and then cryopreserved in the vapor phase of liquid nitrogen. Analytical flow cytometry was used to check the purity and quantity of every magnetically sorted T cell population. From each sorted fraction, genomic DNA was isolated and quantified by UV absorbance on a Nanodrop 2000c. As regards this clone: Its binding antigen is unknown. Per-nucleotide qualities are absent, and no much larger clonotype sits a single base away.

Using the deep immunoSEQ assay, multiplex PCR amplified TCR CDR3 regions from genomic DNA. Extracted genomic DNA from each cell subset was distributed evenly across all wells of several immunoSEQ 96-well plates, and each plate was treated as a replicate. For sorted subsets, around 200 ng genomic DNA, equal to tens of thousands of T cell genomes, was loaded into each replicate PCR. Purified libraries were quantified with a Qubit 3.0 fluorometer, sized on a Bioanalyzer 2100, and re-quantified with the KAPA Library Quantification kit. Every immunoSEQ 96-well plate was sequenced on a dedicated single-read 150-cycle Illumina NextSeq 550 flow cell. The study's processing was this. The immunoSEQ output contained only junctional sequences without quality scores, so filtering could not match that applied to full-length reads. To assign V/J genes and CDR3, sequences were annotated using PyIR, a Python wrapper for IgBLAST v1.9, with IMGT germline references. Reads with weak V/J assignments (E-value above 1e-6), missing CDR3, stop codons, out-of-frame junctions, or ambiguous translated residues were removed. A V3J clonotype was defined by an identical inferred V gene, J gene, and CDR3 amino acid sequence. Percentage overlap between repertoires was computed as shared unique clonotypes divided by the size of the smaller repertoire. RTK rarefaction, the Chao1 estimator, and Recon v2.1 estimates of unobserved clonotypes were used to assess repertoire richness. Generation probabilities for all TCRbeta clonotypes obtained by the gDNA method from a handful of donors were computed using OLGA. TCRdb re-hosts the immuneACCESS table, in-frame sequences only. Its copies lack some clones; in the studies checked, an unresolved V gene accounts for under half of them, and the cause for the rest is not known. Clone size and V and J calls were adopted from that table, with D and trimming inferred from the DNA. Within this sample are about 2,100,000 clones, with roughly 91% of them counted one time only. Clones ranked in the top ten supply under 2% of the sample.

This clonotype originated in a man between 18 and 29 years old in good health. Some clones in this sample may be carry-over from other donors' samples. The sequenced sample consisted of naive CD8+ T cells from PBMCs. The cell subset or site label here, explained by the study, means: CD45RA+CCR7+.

This receptor has the CDR3 CASSRYRVTNTEAFF. The DNA sequence follows: TGTGCCAGCAGCCGCTACAGGGTAACGAACACTGAAGCTTTCTTT. The rearranged segments are TRBV7-6 and TRBJ1-1; the best D guess is TRBD1, with 6 bases matching. Deletion took 5 bases off V and 1 base off J, with a span of 14 bases between the germline ends. CDR3 length: 15 amino acids, cysteine to phenylalanine. Solely the CDR3 DNA is kept, with 45 bases framed from the first base. CDR1 SGHVS and CDR2 FNYEAQ are derived from the germline V gene.